This is a list of T cell receptor beta chains from one sample in a study of blood T cell repertoires in COVID-19. Clones were sequenced by immunoSEQ multiplex PCR, and TCRdb holds only the in-frame ones, with some missing. The table has about 210,000 clones, around 80% seen once. The source material was peripheral blood. These receptor sequences come from a woman older than 75 with COVID-19, enrolled during active disease. Both conserved end residues are part of each CDR3. D genes are given only for firm matches. Clone size is shown for a subset of rows, as once, few, many or a class of expanded clone.

J gene | clone size | D gene | CDR3 length | V gene | CDR3 DNA | CDR3 protein
TRBJ1-6 | NA | NA | 15 | TRBV7-2 | TGTGCCAGCAGCCCGCCCGGGGGGGTAAATTCACCCCTCCACTTT | CASSPPGGVNSPLHF
TRBJ1-2 | NA | NA | 11 | TRBV30 | TGTGCCTGGAGTTTTCCGTATGGCTACACCTTC | CAWSFPYGYTF
TRBJ2-7 | NA | TRBD1 | 16 | TRBV2 | TGTGCCAGCAGTGAGAGAGGGACAGGCGCCCGCTACGAGCAGTACTTC | CASSERGTGARYEQYF
TRBJ1-2 | NA | TRBD1 | 14 | TRBV5-1 | TGCGCCAGCAGCAGAGAACAGGGGTCGGATGGCTACACCTTC | CASSREQGSDGYTF
TRBJ2-1 | NA | TRBD2 | 14 | TRBV29-1 | TGCAGCGTTGAAAGGACTAGCGGGGGGGCTGAGCAGTTCTTC | CSVERTSGGAEQFF
TRBJ1-2 | NA | TRBD1 | 13 | TRBV2 | TGTGCCAGCAGTCCACAGGGGGCAGATGGCTACACCTTC | CASSPQGADGYTF
TRBJ1-4 | NA | NA | 18 | TRBV2 | TGTGCCAGCACCCGAATACAGGCGGAACTTGCAACTAATGAAAAACTGTTTTTT | CASTRIQAELATNEKLFF
TRBJ1-2 | NA | NA | 14 | TRBV5-4 | TGTGCCAGCAGCTTGGGGGGACTTCCCTATGGCTACACCTTC | CASSLGGLPYGYTF
TRBJ1-5 | NA | TRBD1 | 14 | TRBV19 | TGTGCCAGTACCTTGACAGGGGGGGATCAGCCCCAGCATTTT | CASTLTGGDQPQHF
TRBJ2-1 | NA | TRBD1 | 14 | TRBV5-1 | TGCGCCAGCAGCTTGGGGGACAGCCTTAATGAGCAGTTCTTC | CASSLGDSLNEQFF
TRBJ2-1 | NA | NA | 15 | TRBV4-3 | TGCGCCAGCAGCCAGCTCGGAGGGATTAGCCCTGAGCAGTTCTTC | CASSQLGGISPEQFF
TRBJ2-1 | NA | NA | 16 | TRBV27 | TGTGCCAGCAGTTTTTATGTAACAAGCTCCTACAATGAGCAGTTCTTC | CASSFYVTSSYNEQFF
TRBJ2-5 | NA | TRBD1 | 16 | TRBV7-3 | TGTGCCAGCAGCTTAGGGACAGGGGCACCCCAAGAGACCCAGTACTTC | CASSLGTGAPQETQYF
TRBJ1-4 | once | NA | 14 | TRBV30 | TGTGCCTGGAGTGGCGATACAACTAATGAAAAACTGTTTTTT | CAWSGDTTNEKLFF
TRBJ1-5 | NA | NA | 13 | TRBV5-4 | TGTGCCAGCAGCTTTGGGCCCAATCAGCCCCAGCATTTT | CASSFGPNQPQHF
TRBJ1-4 | NA | NA | 11 | TRBV30 | TGTGCCTGGGCGACGGGGGAAAAACTGTTTTTT | CAWATGEKLFF
TRBJ2-5 | NA | NA | 13 | TRBV30 | TGTGCCTTAGAGGGGAGGGGGCAAGAGACCCAGTACTTC | CALEGRGQETQYF
TRBJ2-3 | NA | NA | 16 | TRBV9 | TGTGCCAGCAGTGAGGTAGGCCTCCGAAGCACAGATACGCAGTATTTT | CASSEVGLRSTDTQYF
TRBJ1-2 | once | TRBD1 | 13 | TRBV6-5 | TGTGCCAGCAGCGTTACAGGGGGCCGGGGCTACACCTTC | CASSVTGGRGYTF
TRBJ1-1 | NA | NA | 15 | TRBV6-6 | TGTGCCAGCACCGAAGGGGGTATTCGAAACACTGAAGCTTTCTTT | CASTEGGIRNTEAFF
TRBJ1-6 | NA | NA | 15 | TRBV5-1 | TGCGCCAGCAGCCTCGCGGGGGAGCAAAATTCACCCCTCCACTTT | CASSLAGEQNSPLHF
TRBJ1-2 | once | TRBD1 | 13 | TRBV28 | TGTGCCAGCAGGTCGACAGGGTGGGATGGCTACACCTTC | CASRSTGWDGYTF
TRBJ1-3 | NA | NA | 13 | TRBV2 | TGTGCCAGCAGTGTAGAGTTGGGAAACACCATATATTTT | CASSVELGNTIYF
TRBJ2-5 | NA | TRBD1 | 14 | TRBV18 | TGTGCCAGCTCACCACAGGGACAGGGGGAGACCCAGTACTTC | CASSPQGQGETQYF
TRBJ1-3 | NA | NA | 15 | TRBV27 | TGTGCCAGCAGACCGTCCGGGTCCTCTGGAAACACCATATATTTT | CASRPSGSSGNTIYF
TRBJ2-2 | NA | NA | 16 | TRBV2 | TGTGCCAGCAGTTCCCAGGGATCGTCTACGACCGGGGAGCTGTTTTTT | CASSSQGSSTTGELFF
TRBJ1-4 | NA | TRBD1 | 17 | TRBV14 | TGTGCCAGCAGCAAGATCGGACAGGGAGTTTTCCATGAAAAACTGTTTTTT | CASSKIGQGVFHEKLFF
TRBJ2-3 | NA | TRBD2 | 19 | TRBV3-1/TRBV3-2 | TGTGCCAGCAGCCAAGATAGCGGGGGGGCCTTACGGATCACAGATACGCAGTATTTT | CASSQDSGGALRITDTQYF
TRBJ1-3 | NA | NA | 14 | TRBV5-8 | TGTGCCAGCAGCTTGTTAACAGCTGGAAACACCATATATTTT | CASSLLTAGNTIYF
TRBJ2-1 | few | NA | 13 | TRBV7-9 | TGTGCCAGCAGCAGACAGGATATCCCGAAGCAGTTCTTC | CASSRQDIPKQFF
TRBJ2-2 | NA | NA | 15 | TRBV7-9 | TGTGCCAGCGGGAGGACAGGAGCGAACACCGGGGAGCTGTTTTTT | CASGRTGANTGELFF
TRBJ1-5 | NA | NA | 13 | TRBV6-5 | TGTGCCAGCACTATAGCGGCAGCGAAGCCCCAGCATTTT | CASTIAAAKPQHF
TRBJ1-2 | NA | TRBD1 | 15 | TRBV19 | TGTGCCAGTAGCACCTTGCCCGGACAGGGCTATGGCTACACCTTC | CASSTLPGQGYGYTF
TRBJ1-4 | NA | TRBD1 | 14 | TRBV3-1/TRBV3-2 | TGTGCCAGCAGCCCGGGACAGGTTTGGGAAAAACTGTTTTTT | CASSPGQVWEKLFF
TRBJ1-3 | few | TRBD1 | 16 | TRBV19 | TGTGCCAGTAGCTTGACAGGGATGGGAGCCGGAAACACCATATATTTT | CASSLTGMGAGNTIYF
TRBJ1-1 | NA | TRBD1 | 15 | TRBV6-4 | TGTGCCAGCAGCGCAGGGGGACAGGGATACACTGAAGCTTTCTTT | CASSAGGQGYTEAFF
TRBJ2-1 | NA | TRBD2 | 16 | TRBV5-1 | TGCGCCAGCAGCAATGCGGATTTAGCGGGGAACAATGAGCAGTTCTTC | CASSNADLAGNNEQFF
TRBJ1-6 | NA | TRBD1 | 13 | TRBV10-3 | TGTGCCATCAGTGCGGGACAGGGTTCACCCCTCCACTTT | CAISAGQGSPLHF
TRBJ1-5 | NA | NA | 14 | TRBV3-1/TRBV3-2 | TGTGCCAGCAGCCAAGGCGGGGGAAATCAGCCCCAGCATTTT | CASSQGGGNQPQHF
TRBJ1-3 | NA | TRBD1 | 15 | TRBV4-2 | TGTGCCAGCAGCCCCGAAAAAGGGGGCGGAAACACCATATATTTT | CASSPEKGGGNTIYF
TRBJ1-1 | once | NA | 17 | TRBV7-2 | TGTGCCAGCAGCCCACAGTCCGCGGGGGCCTTTAACACTGAAGCTTTCTTT | CASSPQSAGAFNTEAFF
TRBJ2-5 | NA | NA | 12 | TRBV10-3 | TGTGCCATGGGACTCTCGGGGGAGACCCAGTACTTC | CAMGLSGETQYF
TRBJ2-2 | once | TRBD1 | 17 | TRBV5-1 | TGCGCCAGCAGCTTGGACCCCGGGACAGGGAGGACCGGGGAGCTGTTTTTT | CASSLDPGTGRTGELFF
TRBJ2-3 | NA | NA | 11 | TRBV20-1 | TGCAGTGCTAGTGTCGCAGATACGCAGTATTTT | CSASVADTQYF
TRBJ2-1 | once | NA | 15 | TRBV19 | TGTGCCAGTAGTATCGGACAGTCCTCCTACAATGAGCAGTTCTTC | CASSIGQSSYNEQFF
TRBJ2-2 | NA | TRBD2 | 18 | TRBV11-2 | TGTGCCAGCAGCTCTGCGGGAGCGGGGGGGCCGATGACCGGGGAGCTGTTTTTT | CASSSAGAGGPMTGELFF
TRBJ2-1 | NA | TRBD1 | 14 | TRBV6-5 | TGTGCCAGCACCAGACAGGGGGGATATGCTGAGCAGTTCTTC | CASTRQGGYAEQFF
TRBJ1-6 | NA | NA | 13 | TRBV19 | TGTGCCAGCCAGGGGTTGGGAAATTCACCCCTCCACTTT | CASQGLGNSPLHF
TRBJ1-5 | NA | NA | 12 | TRBV6-6 | TGTGCCAGCACGAGGTATGATCAGCCCCAGCATTTT | CASTRYDQPQHF
TRBJ1-1 | NA | NA | 14 | TRBV7-9 | TGTGCCAGCAGCTTTGGGGGGGAGAACACTGAAGCTTTCTTT | CASSFGGENTEAFF
TRBJ2-7 | NA | TRBD1 | 15 | TRBV18 | TGTGCCAGCTCAGTTACAGGGGGCGGGATGTACGAGCAGTACTTC | CASSVTGGGMYEQYF